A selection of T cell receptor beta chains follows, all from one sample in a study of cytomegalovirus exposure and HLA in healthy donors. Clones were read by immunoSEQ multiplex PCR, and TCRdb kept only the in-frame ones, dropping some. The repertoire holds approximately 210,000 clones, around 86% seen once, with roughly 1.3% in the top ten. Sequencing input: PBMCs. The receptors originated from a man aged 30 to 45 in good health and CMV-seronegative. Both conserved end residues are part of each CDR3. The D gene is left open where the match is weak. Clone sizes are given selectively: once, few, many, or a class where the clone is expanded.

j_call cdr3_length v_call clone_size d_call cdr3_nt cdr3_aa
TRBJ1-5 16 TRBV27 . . TGTGCCAGCAGCCCCGACCGGCAGGGTACACATCAGCCCCAGCATTTT CASSPDRQGTHQPQHF
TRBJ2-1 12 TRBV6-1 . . TGTGCCAGCAGTGACAGCTACAATGAGCAGTTCTTC CASSDSYNEQFF
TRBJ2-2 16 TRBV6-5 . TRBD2 TGTGCCAGCAGTTACTCGGCTAGCGGGACGACCGGGGAGCTGTTTTTT CASSYSASGTTGELFF
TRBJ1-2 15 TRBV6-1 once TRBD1 TGTGCCAGCAGTCCAGCCCTGACAGGGGTCTATGGCTACACCTTC CASSPALTGVYGYTF
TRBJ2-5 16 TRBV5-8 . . TGTGCCAGCAGCTATAGCAGTTCAGTCCCGGGAGAGACCCAGTACTTC CASSYSSSVPGETQYF
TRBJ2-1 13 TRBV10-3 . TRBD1 TGTGCCATCAGCGGGACAGGAATCGATGAGCAGTTCTTC CAISGTGIDEQFF
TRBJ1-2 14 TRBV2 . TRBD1 TGTGCCAGCAGTAGGGACAGGGAGGACTATGGCTACACCTTC CASSRDREDYGYTF
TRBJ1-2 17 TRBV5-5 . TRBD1 TGTGCCAGCAGCTCGGGGACAGGTCAAGGACTGGTGAATGGCTACACCTTC CASSSGTGQGLVNGYTF
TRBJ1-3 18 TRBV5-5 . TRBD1 TGTGCCAGCAGCTTACGACTCGGGCAGGGGGCGCCTGGAAACACCATATATTTT CASSLRLGQGAPGNTIYF
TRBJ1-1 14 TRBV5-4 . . TGTGCCAGCAGCTTGGGGCAGGGAACCACTGAAGCTTTCTTT CASSLGQGTTEAFF
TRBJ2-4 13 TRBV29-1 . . TGCAGCGGTGGGAACCGGGGAAAAAACAGTCAGTACTTC CSGGNRGKNSQYF
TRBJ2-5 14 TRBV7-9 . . TGTGCCAGCAGCGGGTGGGACACTGGGGAGACCCAGTACTTC CASSGWDTGETQYF
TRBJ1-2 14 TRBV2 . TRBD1 TGTGCCAGCAGGGGACAGGGCACTTCTTCTGGCTACACCTTC CASRGQGTSSGYTF
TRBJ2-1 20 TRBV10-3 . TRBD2 TGTGCCATCAGTGGTCAGGCGCTAGCGGGGGCCCCTAGGGGTCACAATGAGCAGTTCTTC CAISGQALAGAPRGHNEQFF
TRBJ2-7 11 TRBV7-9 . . TGTGCCAGCAGCTTTAGAGGGGAGCAGTACTTC CASSFRGEQYF
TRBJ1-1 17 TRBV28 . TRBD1 TGTGCCAGCAGTTTCCCGACGCAGGGGGCTGGAAGGACTGAAGCTTTCTTT CASSFPTQGAGRTEAFF
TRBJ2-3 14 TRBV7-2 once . TGTGCCAGCAGCCGATCCCCTAGCGTAGATACGCAGTATTTT CASSRSPSVDTQYF
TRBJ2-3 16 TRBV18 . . TGTGCCAGCTCACCACCGACCAGGGCTGGCACAGATACGCAGTATTTT CASSPPTRAGTDTQYF
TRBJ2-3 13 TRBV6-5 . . TGTGCCAGCAGTTCCCCAGGGGGGGATACGCAGTATTTT CASSSPGGDTQYF
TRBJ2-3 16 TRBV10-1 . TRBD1 TGCGCCAGCAGTGACCTGGACAGGTCTAGCACAGATACGCAGTATTTT CASSDLDRSSTDTQYF
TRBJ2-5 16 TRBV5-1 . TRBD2 TGCGCCAGCAGCTTTGGCACTAGCGAGAACCAAGAGACCCAGTACTTC CASSFGTSENQETQYF
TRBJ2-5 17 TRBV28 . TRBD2 TGTGCCAGCAGTCTCCACTTTAGCGGGAGAGGGAGCAAGACCCAGTACTTC CASSLHFSGRGSKTQYF
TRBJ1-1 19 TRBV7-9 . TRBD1 TGTTCCAGCAGCTTACCTATCGGCATACAGGGGTCCGTGAACACTGAAGCTTTCTTT CSSSLPIGIQGSVNTEAFF
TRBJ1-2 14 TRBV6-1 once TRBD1 TGTGCCAGCAAGCCGGGACAGGGTTCCTATGGCTACACCTTC CASKPGQGSYGYTF
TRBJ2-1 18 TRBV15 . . TGTGCCACCAGCAGAGATTACCTAGAGGGGGTCTCCTACAATGAGCAGTTCTTC CATSRDYLEGVSYNEQFF
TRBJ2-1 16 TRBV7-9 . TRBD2 TGTGCCAGCAGCTTGCTTAGCGGGGGGGTAAACAATGAGCAGTTCTTC CASSLLSGGVNNEQFF
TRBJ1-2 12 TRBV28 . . TGTGCCAGCAGTTTTCCGCAGGGGTTTCACACCTTC CASSFPQGFHTF
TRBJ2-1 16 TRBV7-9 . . TGTGCCAGCAGCTCCCCGGGACACATAACAAACAATGAGCAGTTCTTC CASSSPGHITNNEQFF
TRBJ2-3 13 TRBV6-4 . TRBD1 TGTGCCAGCAGCGGACAGGGCGCAGATACGCAGTATTTT CASSGQGADTQYF
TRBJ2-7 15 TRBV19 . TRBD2 TGTGCCAGTAGTATAGGGGGACTAGACACCTACGAGCAGTACTTC CASSIGGLDTYEQYF
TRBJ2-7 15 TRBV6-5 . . TGTGCCAGCAGTTACTCGTCTGGGCACCAGTACGAGCAGTACTTC CASSYSSGHQYEQYF
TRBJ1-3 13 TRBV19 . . TGTGCCAGTAGTACCGGGACAAGAAACACCATATATTTT CASSTGTRNTIYF
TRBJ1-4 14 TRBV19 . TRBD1 TGTGCCAGTAGGGGGACAGCAACTAATGAAAAACTGTTTTTT CASRGTATNEKLFF
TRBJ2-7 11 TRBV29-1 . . TGCAGCGTGACGTACGGGTACGAGCAGTACTTC CSVTYGYEQYF
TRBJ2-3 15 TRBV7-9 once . TGTGCCAGCAGCTTCGCGGGTCAGCGGACAGATACGCAGTATTTT CASSFAGQRTDTQYF
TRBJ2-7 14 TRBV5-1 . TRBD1 TGCGCCAGCAGCGGGACAGGGGGCCTCTACGAGCAGTACTTC CASSGTGGLYEQYF
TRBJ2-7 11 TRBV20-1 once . TGCAGTCACTTAGTCTCTTACGAGCAGTACTTC CSHLVSYEQYF
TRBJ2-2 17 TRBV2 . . TGTGCCAGCAGCCACTCCCTAGCAGGGCGGGGTACCGGGGAGCTGTTTTTT CASSHSLAGRGTGELFF
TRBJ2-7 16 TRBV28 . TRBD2 TGTGCCAGCGGCCCTGAGCTAGCGGGAAGAAATTACGAGCAGTACTTC CASGPELAGRNYEQYF
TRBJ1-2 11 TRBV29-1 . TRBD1 TGCAGCGTTACAGGGGATATCGGCTACACCTTC CSVTGDIGYTF
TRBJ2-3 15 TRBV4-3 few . TGCGCCAGCAGCACTAATACACAAAGCACAGATACGCAGTATTTT CASSTNTQSTDTQYF
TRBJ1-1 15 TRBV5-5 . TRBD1 TGTGCCAGCAGGGGACAGGGGGCGCGGTCCACTGAAGCTTTCTTT CASRGQGARSTEAFF
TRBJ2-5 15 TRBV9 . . TGTGCCAGCAGCCCCGGTTGGGACACCCAAGAGACCCAGTACTTC CASSPGWDTQETQYF
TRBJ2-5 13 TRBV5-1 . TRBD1 TGCGCCAGCTACCGGGACAGACAAGAGACCCAGTACTTC CASYRDRQETQYF
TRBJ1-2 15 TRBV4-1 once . TGCGCCAGCAGCCTCGGGGTGGTTCGCGACTATGGCTACACCTTC CASSLGVVRDYGYTF
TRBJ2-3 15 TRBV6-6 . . TGTGCCAGCAGTTACTCGTACTCTAGCACAGATACGCAGTATTTT CASSYSYSSTDTQYF